This T cell receptor (beta chain) is drawn from a study of OX40 agonist ivuxolimab in advanced cancers. Study-level information: Prior therapy, whether anti-PD-1, anti-PD-L1 or anti-CTLA-4, was allowed, and about 39% had some.

Study findings and constraints: More expanded clones were found, on average, in CD8+ than in CD4+ T cells. Some patients who did not respond also had low normalized T-cell clonal expansion.

As for this clone: Its antigen remains unknown.

The CDR3 spans 14 residues. Germline V gene data show CDR1 as SEHNR and CDR2 as FQNEAQ (reference sequence). J was trimmed by 4 bases and V by 5 bases; bases with no gene match: 6. Only in-frame clones appear in the TCRdb table, and some are missing; sequencing was by immunoSEQ multiplex PCR. The table lists around 100,000 clones, around 93% of them singletons. The chain combines TRBV7-9 with TRBJ1-1; 8 bases agree with TRBD1. The origin of this receptor is an adult with an advanced solid tumor such as melanoma, head and neck, liver or kidney cancer. This specimen consisted of CD4+ or CD8+ T cells sorted from blood, obtained in a trial of the OX40 agonist ivuxolimab. As DNA, the CDR3 is TGTGCCAGCAGCCTCCAGGGGGCGAGCACTGAAGCTTTCTTT. Protein sequence: CASSLQGASTEAFF.